The entry below describes one TCR beta chain. The data belong to a study of blood T cell repertoires in COVID-19. Original processing methods: Counts of nucleated cells, estimated from reference gene primer amplification, were obtained. Clones were read by immunoSEQ multiplex PCR, and TCRdb kept only the in-frame ones, dropping some. From that table come the V and J calls and clone size; the DNA was used to work out D and trimming. The table lists some 50,000 clones, approximately 85% of them singletons. The sequence was collected from a human donor in a cohort sampled during active COVID-19. The sample comprised peripheral blood.

As DNA, the CDR3 is TGTGCCAGCAGCCAAGCTCCGACTAGCGGTTACAATGAGCAGTTCTTC. As protein: CASSQAPTSGYNEQFF. The V and J genes are TRBV3-1 (or the pseudogene TRBV3-2) and TRBJ2-1, with 9 bases fitting TRBD2. The CDR3 contains 16 residues. Germline V CDR1 and CDR2: LGHDT, YNNKEL (reference sequence). The trim removed 1 base at V and 4 bases at J, leaving 5 bases unmatched.